This TCR beta chain is from a study of T cells in localized non-small cell lung cancer. Assay used: immunoSEQ multiplex PCR; TCRdb lists only in-frame clones, some missing. The sample lists 75,000 to 85,000 clones; 80% were seen once. As to this clone: Its antigen remains unidentified.

The study's findings and limits: There was higher T cell clonality in uninvolved adjacent lung than in tumor, and it was highest there. Adjacent lung tissue had a median approximately 61 of the top 100 clones found in the tumor.

Per the germline V gene, CDR1 is DFQATT and CDR2 is SNEGSKA (reference sequence). The CDR3 extends over 11 amino acids. This clonotype originated in a female donor older than 55 with stage I lung adenocarcinoma. Specimen: peripheral blood, collected before any cancer treatment. The rearrangement joins TRBV20-1 to TRBJ2-5, with D uncertain. The DNA end is more similar to TRBJ2-7, so the J call may be wrong. CDR3 in DNA: TGCAGTGCTAAAATCACCTACGAGCAGTACTTC. This encodes CSAKITYEQYF.